This entry features one T cell receptor (beta chain) sequence. The data were obtained in a study of early stage breast cancer tumors. Only in-frame clones appear in the TCRdb table, and some are missing; sequencing was by immunoSEQ multiplex PCR. The data show thousands of clones, 55% to 75% seen once. Germline CDR1 and CDR2: LNHDA and SQIVND (reference sequence). The CDR3 has 14 residues. Trimming shortened V by 7 bases and J by 0 bases, and 9 bases separated the two germline ends. The receptor's source is a person between 55 and 70 years old with breast cancer. The source material was normal breast tissue next to the tumor. This rearrangement joins TRBV19 to TRBJ2-2, with a tentative D call TRBD2 (5 bases). DNA of the CDR3: TGTGCCAGTACGGAGGCCGCGAACACCGGGGAGCTGTTTTTT. It encodes CASTEAANTGELFF.